This T cell receptor (beta chain) was retrieved from a study of blood T cell repertoires in COVID-19. As for the study in general: Both acute and convalescent COVID-19 samples were obtained from the United States, Italy and Spain. Sample material is recorded as cDNA or gDNA derived from T cells, B-cell-depleted T cells, or PBMCs.

Unmatched junction bases numbered 3, after V lost 2 bases and J lost 0 bases. CDR1 and CDR2 (germline): MGHRA, YSYEKL. This CDR3 is 18 amino acids long. Per the original methods: Reference gene primers were amplified, and this amplification served to estimate nucleated cell counts. Profiling relied on immunoSEQ multiplex PCR, and the TCRdb table lists in-frame clones only, not all of them. V and J calls and clone size are copied from that table; D and trimming were computed from the DNA. This table holds 84,000 or so clones, about four fifths found once. The sequence came from a woman aged 80 or older with acute or convalescent COVID-19. The J gene is TRBJ2-2, the V gene TRBV4-1, with TRBD2 matching 13 bases. Source material: peripheral blood. The CDR3 coding sequence is TGCGCCAGCAGCCAATACACTAGCGGGGGGGCGAACACCGGGGAGCTGTTTTTT. Residues: CASSQYTSGGANTGELFF.